A single sample gave rise to the 21 T cell receptor beta chains below, sequenced in a study of identical twins. TCRdb used MiXCR to reprocess the 5' RACE reads, holding one entry per CDR3 protein. The sample carries under 900,000 distinct CDR3 sequences, 12% recorded once. The same sample was also studied in work on yellow fever vaccine responses in identical twins.

The sequenced sample consisted of PBMCs. The receptors derive from a woman aged 18-35 years in good health.

This clonotype was detected only a few times. The chain uses TRBV12-3 or TRBV12-4 and TRBJ1-1; D may be TRBD1 (6 bases). The V gene lost 5 bases and the J gene lost 1 base, with 11 bases spanning the gap. The CDR3 loop spans 14 amino acids. CDR3 sequence reads: CASSDRLWNTEAFF. CDR3 nucleotides: TGTGCCAGCAGTGACAGGTTATGGAACACTGAAGCTTTCTTT.

Comments on this clonotype: This clone may be a read error of a much larger clone one base away. This sequence joins TRBV5-6 and TRBJ1-2; no clear D. Germline values: CDR1 SGHDT, CDR2 YYEEEE. This CDR3 is 13 amino acids long. Trimming removed 1 base from V and 1 base from J, with 5 bases in between. Written as DNA, the CDR3 is TGTGCCAGCAGCTTGTTCCATAACTATGGCTACACCTTC. Translation gives CASSLFHNYGYTF.

This clonotype was counted ten times or more. V gene TRBV7-9 combines with J gene TRBJ2-1; TRBD2 might be the D (5 bases). The CDR3 consists of 14 residues. V was clipped by 5 bases and J by 4 bases, with 12 bases between them. Germline CDR1 and CDR2: SEHNR and FQNEAQ (reference sequence). CDR3 sequence (DNA): TGTGCCAGCAGCCCCGAGGGCCTTTACAATGAGCAGTTCTTC. Translated: CASSPEGLYNEQFF.

This clonotype was recorded many times. The CDR3, as DNA: TGTGCCAGCAGCTCGAGCCTTTATGATGGAGGAGACTATGGCTACACCTTC. This translates into CASSSSLYDGGDYGYTF. The chain couples TRBV7-9 to TRBJ1-2; no clear D gene. CDR1 and CDR2 (germline): SEHNR, FQNEAQ (reference sequence). This CDR3 is 17 amino acids long. Deletions cut 4 bases from V and 3 bases from J, with 21 bases between.

V usage is TRBV12-3 or TRBV12-4 and J usage is TRBJ1-5; 9 bases map to TRBD1. The CDR3 totals 16 residues. The V segment lost 3 bases and the J segment 2 bases; nucleotides outside the gene matches: 5. The CDR3 here is CASSLGTGTGNQPQHF. The CDR3 region has the DNA TGTGCCAGCAGTTTGGGGACAGGGACGGGCAATCAGCCCCAGCATTTT.

The chain links TRBV14 to TRBJ2-5, with 7 positions matching TRBD1. J gave up 1 base and V 0 bases, and 5 bases lay outside the gene matches. From germline, CDR1 is SGHDN and CDR2 FVKESK. The CDR3 is 16 amino acids. CDR3 residues: CASSQDLGTVQETQYF. As DNA, the CDR3 is TGTGCCAGCAGCCAAGATTTGGGGACAGTCCAAGAGACCCAGTACTTC.

The sample holds a few counts of this clonotype. The V call is TRBV18, the J call TRBJ1-5; 10 bases agree with TRBD1. With V trimmed by 3 bases and J by 3 bases, 5 bases remained unmatched. This CDR3 region has 16 residues. Germline-derived CDR1 and CDR2 are KGHSH and LQKENI. The DNA of the CDR3 is TGTGCCAGCTCACCTCGGGACAGGGGAGTCAATCAGCCCCAGCATTTT. Protein product: CASSPRDRGVNQPQHF. Complete variable domain (other parts from reference TRBV18 and TRBJ1-5): NAGVMQNPRHLVRRRGQEARLRCSPMKGHSHVYWYRQLPEEGLKFMVYLQKENIIDESGMPKERFSAEFPKEGPSILRIQQVVRGDSAAYFCASSPRDRGVNQPQHFGDGTRLSIL.

V usage is TRBV2 and J usage is TRBJ1-2; perhaps TRBD1 as D (6 bases). V was pared by 3 bases and J by 2 bases, with 16 bases between. This CDR3 has 16 residues. Germline CDR1 and CDR2: SNHLY and FYNNEI. DNA of the CDR3: TGTGCCAGCAGTGACCGGGGCTGGACAGCGAACTATGGCTACACCTTC. This codes for CASSDRGWTANYGYTF.

This clonotype was observed at least ten times. The V and J genes are TRBV12-3 or TRBV12-4 and TRBJ1-1; TRBD1 agrees at 8 bases. With V trimmed by 3 bases and J by 4 bases, 4 bases remained unmatched. CDR3 length: 14 amino acids. The CDR3 here is CASSFRQGATEAFF. CDR3 nucleotides: TGTGCCAGCAGTTTCAGGCAGGGGGCCACTGAAGCTTTCTTT.

This chain connects TRBV6-5 to TRBJ2-2; 7 nucleotides align to TRBD2. The germline V gene encodes CDR1 MNHEY and CDR2 SVGAGI. The CDR3 extends over 16 amino acids. V lost 2 bases to trimming and J lost 5 bases; unmatched junction nucleotides: 8. CDR3 in amino acids: CASSYLGGERTGELFF. Written as DNA, the CDR3 is TGTGCCAGCAGTTACCTGGGGGGGGAGAGGACCGGGGAGCTGTTTTTT.

V usage is TRBV11-1 and J usage is TRBJ2-1; 11 nucleotides agree with TRBD2. The J segment lost 2 bases and the V segment lost 5 bases, leaving 20 bases of the junction unmatched. This CDR3 is built from 21 residues. The germline V gene encodes CDR1 SGHAT and CDR2 FQDESV (reference sequence). In DNA, the CDR3 is TGTGCCAGCAGCCCCCCAACAGGGCCCGCTAGCGGGGGGACAGCCTACAATGAGCAGTTCTTC. It codes for CASSPPTGPASGGTAYNEQFF.

About this clonotype itself: One junction end does not reproduce the germline sequence, and a read error may be involved. The chain links TRBV18 to TRBJ1-1; TRBD1 might be the D (6 bases). This CDR3 comprises 18 residues. From germline, CDR1 is KGHSH and CDR2 LQKENI. This CDR3 is CASSQETLTGILNTEAFF. Written as DNA, the CDR3 is TGTGCCAGCTCCCAGGAGACGTTAACAGGGATATTGAATACTGAAGCTTTCTTT.

The chain has TRBV12-3 or TRBV12-4 and TRBJ1-1; the D is unclear. CDR3 length equals 14 residues. V lost 3 bases and J lost 0, with 8 bases in between. The chain's CDR3 is CASSFPPMNTEAFF. The CDR3 nucleotides are TGTGCCAGCAGTTTCCCCCCCATGAACACTGAAGCTTTCTTT.

There are many counts of this clonotype. V and J are TRBV7-9 and TRBJ2-1, with 10 nucleotides matching TRBD2. The length of the CDR3 is 16 residues. CDR1 SEHNR and CDR2 FQNEAQ come from the germline V gene (reference sequence). V shed 6 bases, J shed 4 bases, and the junction held 9 bases outside the gene matches. This chain's CDR3 is CASRPLAGGRYNEQFF. The CDR3 nucleotides are TGTGCCAGCAGACCCTTAGCGGGAGGACGGTACAATGAGCAGTTCTTC. Together with reference TRBV7-9 and TRBJ2-1, the CDR3 gives the full variable domain: DTGVSQNPRHKITKRGQNVTFRCDPISEHNRLYWYRQTLGQGPEFLTYFQNEAQLEKSRLLSDRFSAERPKGSFSTLEIQRTEQGDSAMYLCASRPLAGGRYNEQFFGPGTRLTVL.

The rearrangement uses TRBV27 and TRBJ2-6; 10 bases map to TRBD1. With V trimmed by 5 bases and J by 1 base, 5 bases remained unmatched. The CDR3 is made up of 17 amino acids. Germline assignment: CDR1 MNHEY and CDR2 SMNVEV (reference sequence). The CDR3 nucleotides read TGTGCCAGCAGTACCCGGGACAGGGGTTCTGGGGCCAACGTCCTGACTTTC. Translating gives CASSTRDRGSGANVLTF.

This clonotype was observed at least ten times. The chain employs TRBV14 and TRBJ2-3; D gene uncertain. Trimming took 4 bases from V and 4 from J, leaving 12 bases between them. CDR1 is SGHDN and CDR2 is FVKESK in the germline V gene. The CDR3 contains 14 residues. DNA for the CDR3: TGTGCCAGCAGCCCGCGAGGTGTCCCAGATACGCAGTATTTT. Translation gives CASSPRGVPDTQYF. The variable domain in full, with the rest retrieved from reference TRBV14 and TRBJ2-3, is EAGVTQFPSHSVIEKGQTVTLRCDPISGHDNLYWYRRVMGKEIKFLLHFVKESKQDESGMPNNRFLAERTGGTYSTLKVQPAELEDSGVYFCASSPRGVPDTQYFGPGTRLTVL.

This clonotype was recorded a few times. The chain's CDR3 is CASSSDRGGPDTQYF. In DNA, the CDR3 is TGTGCCAGCAGCTCGGACAGGGGGGGGCCAGATACGCAGTATTTT. V usage is TRBV11-2 and J usage is TRBJ2-3, with TRBD1 matching over 10 bases. The CDR3 is 15 amino acids. From germline, CDR1 is SGHAT and CDR2 FQNNGV. The junction had 5 bases not matched to a gene; V was cut back by 4 bases and J by 4 bases.

The chain uses TRBV24-1 and TRBJ2-1, with TRBD2 identical over 7 bases. The V gene's germline CDR1 is KGHDR and CDR2 SFDVKD. The J segment lost 3 bases and the V segment lost 1 base, leaving 5 bases of the junction unmatched. The CDR3 covers 16 residues. DNA for the CDR3: TGTGCCACCAGTGATTTTGCTAGCGGAAACTACAATGAGCAGTTCTTC. It encodes CATSDFASGNYNEQFF.

This clonotype was detected a few times. The chain has TRBV2 and TRBJ2-7; D possibly uses TRBD1 or TRBD2 (6 bases each). V lost 5 bases and J 0 bases, leaving 20 bases between the germline ends. Per the germline V gene, CDR1 is SNHLY and CDR2 is FYNNEI. CDR3 length equals 17 residues. The CDR3 sequence: CASSHVRGDGSSYEQYF. DNA for the CDR3: TGTGCCAGCAGTCATGTTAGGGGGGACGGTAGCTCCTACGAGCAGTACTTC.

This clonotype came up a few times. The chain uses TRBV6-1 and TRBJ2-1; D not certain. CDR3 size: 11 residues. The V and J ends lost 4 bases and 10 bases respectively, with 8 bases between them. CDR1 MNHNS and CDR2 SASEGT come from the germline V gene. As DNA, the CDR3 is TGTGCCAGCAGTGTCCGATACGAGCAGTTCTTC. It translates to CASSVRYEQFF.

This clonotype occurred a few times. The chain uses TRBV5-1 and TRBJ2-1; possible D gene TRBD1, 5 bases. This CDR3 is built from 16 residues. Per germline, CDR1 SGHRS and CDR2 YFSETQ. Trimming stripped 5 bases from V and 3 bases from J, with 18 bases between. Here the CDR3 reads CASSSLLDSFYNEQFF. The CDR3 DNA follows: TGCGCCAGCAGTTCCCTTCTTGACAGTTTCTACAATGAGCAGTTCTTC.